Listed below are T cell receptor beta chains from one sample, sequenced in a study of blood T cell repertoires in COVID-19. Libraries were prepared by immunoSEQ multiplex PCR; TCRdb keeps only in-frame clonotypes and omits some of them. The sample contains tens of thousands of clones, around 86% of which appear only once. The sample was peripheral blood. These receptor sequences come from a man over 45 with active COVID-19. The CDR3 runs from the conserved cysteine through the conserved F or W. Each record gives: CDR3 protein, CDR3 DNA, J gene, clone size, D gene, V gene. D genes are given only for firm matches. A row's size may be missing; if present it is once, few, many or a size class.

CDR3 protein: CSGGTSGSLGEQFF
CDR3 DNA: TGCAGCGGCGGGACTAGCGGGAGCTTGGGGGAGCAGTTCTTC
J gene: TRBJ2-1
clone size: -
D gene: TRBD2
V gene: TRBV29-1

CDR3 protein: CSVEDPWTGGGRYTF
CDR3 DNA: TGCAGCGTTGAAGATCCCTGGACAGGGGGCGGACGCTACACCTTC
J gene: TRBJ1-2
clone size: -
D gene: TRBD1
V gene: TRBV29-1

CDR3 protein: CASSLGLAGGVGGELFF
CDR3 DNA: TGCGCCAGCAGCTTAGGTCTAGCGGGAGGTGTCGGCGGGGAGCTGTTTTTT
J gene: TRBJ2-2
clone size: -
D gene: TRBD2
V gene: TRBV4-1

CDR3 protein: CASSVQQADQPQHF
CDR3 DNA: TGTGCCAGCAGTGTACAGCAAGCTGATCAGCCCCAGCATTTT
J gene: TRBJ1-5
clone size: -
D gene: -
V gene: TRBV2

CDR3 protein: CASSFLGTSGRDEQYF
CDR3 DNA: TGTGCCAGCAGTTTCCTCGGGACTAGCGGGAGGGACGAGCAGTACTTC
J gene: TRBJ2-7
clone size: -
D gene: TRBD2
V gene: TRBV27

CDR3 protein: CASSSRQARRTINEQFF
CDR3 DNA: TGTGCCAGCAGCTCTCGACAGGCCCGGAGAACGATCAATGAGCAGTTCTTC
J gene: TRBJ2-1
clone size: -
D gene: -
V gene: TRBV13

CDR3 protein: CASSQGTEVEAFF
CDR3 DNA: TGTGCCAGCAGTCAAGGGACAGAGGTGGAAGCTTTCTTT
J gene: TRBJ1-1
clone size: once
D gene: TRBD1
V gene: TRBV28

CDR3 protein: CAISESGGTKNIQYF
CDR3 DNA: TGTGCCATCAGTGAGTCTGGGGGGACCAAAAACATTCAGTACTTC
J gene: TRBJ2-4
clone size: -
D gene: -
V gene: TRBV10-3

CDR3 protein: CASSQQGGTYEQYF
CDR3 DNA: TGTGCCAGCAGCCAACAGGGGGGCACCTACGAGCAGTACTTC
J gene: TRBJ2-7
clone size: -
D gene: TRBD1
V gene: TRBV6-2/TRBV6-3

CDR3 protein: CASSQDPRGPVSAGELFF
CDR3 DNA: TGTGCCAGCAGCCAAGATCCCAGGGGCCCTGTATCCGCCGGGGAGCTGTTTTTT
J gene: TRBJ2-2
clone size: -
D gene: -
V gene: TRBV4-2

CDR3 protein: CASSEPLVTGKSGYTF
CDR3 DNA: TGTGCCAGCAGTGAACCTTTGGTCACGGGGAAAAGTGGCTACACCTTC
J gene: TRBJ1-2
clone size: -
D gene: -
V gene: TRBV6-1

CDR3 protein: CASSFGTAYEQYF
CDR3 DNA: TGTGCCAGCAGCTTCGGGACAGCCTACGAGCAGTACTTC
J gene: TRBJ2-7
clone size: -
D gene: TRBD1
V gene: TRBV7-2

CDR3 protein: CASSIRTGLETQYF
CDR3 DNA: TGTGCCAGCAGCATTAGGACAGGGTTGGAGACCCAGTACTTC
J gene: TRBJ2-5
clone size: -
D gene: TRBD1
V gene: TRBV5-5

CDR3 protein: CASSQDIIDTQYF
CDR3 DNA: TGTGCCAGCAGCCAAGATATAATCGATACGCAGTATTTT
J gene: TRBJ2-3
clone size: once
D gene: -
V gene: TRBV4-2

CDR3 protein: CASSQDIAGAWGYEQYF
CDR3 DNA: TGTGCCAGCAGCCAAGATATAGCGGGAGCCTGGGGATACGAGCAGTACTTC
J gene: TRBJ2-7
clone size: -
D gene: TRBD2
V gene: TRBV4-2

CDR3 protein: CASSPDSTYEQYF
CDR3 DNA: TGTGCCAGCAGCCCAGACAGTACCTACGAGCAGTACTTC
J gene: TRBJ2-7
clone size: once
D gene: -
V gene: TRBV5-4

CDR3 protein: CASSLLRGRSAEAFF
CDR3 DNA: TGTGCCAGCAGCCTCCTCAGGGGGAGGTCCGCTGAAGCTTTCTTT
J gene: TRBJ1-1
clone size: -
D gene: TRBD1
V gene: TRBV4-2

CDR3 protein: CSGLSYGYTF
CDR3 DNA: TGCAGTGGCCTGAGCTATGGCTACACCTTC
J gene: TRBJ1-2
clone size: few
D gene: -
V gene: TRBV20-1

CDR3 protein: CASVRDRGLDTQYF
CDR3 DNA: TGTGCCAGCGTCCGGGACAGGGGGCTCGATACGCAGTATTTT
J gene: TRBJ2-3
clone size: -
D gene: TRBD1
V gene: TRBV5-6

CDR3 protein: CASSRVLENNEQFF
CDR3 DNA: TGTGCCAGCAGCCGCGTACTAGAAAACAATGAGCAGTTCTTC
J gene: TRBJ2-1
clone size: -
D gene: -
V gene: TRBV4-2

CDR3 protein: CASSAGGTGNNSPLHF
CDR3 DNA: TGTGCCAGCAGCGCCGGGGGGACAGGGAATAATTCACCCCTCCACTTT
J gene: TRBJ1-6
clone size: -
D gene: TRBD1
V gene: TRBV9

CDR3 protein: CASSTRTEAYEQYF
CDR3 DNA: TGTGCCAGCAGTACCCGGACAGAAGCCTACGAGCAGTACTTC
J gene: TRBJ2-7
clone size: -
D gene: -
V gene: TRBV27

CDR3 protein: CASSQDWSAGRYEQYF
CDR3 DNA: TGCGCCAGCAGCCAAGATTGGTCAGCGGGACGATACGAGCAGTACTTC
J gene: TRBJ2-7
clone size: -
D gene: TRBD2
V gene: TRBV4-3

CDR3 protein: CASSRGTSGRRETQYF
CDR3 DNA: TGTGCCAGCAGTCGGGGGACTAGCGGGAGGAGGGAGACCCAGTACTTC
J gene: TRBJ2-5
clone size: -
D gene: TRBD2
V gene: TRBV6-6

CDR3 protein: CASSLASGTGELFF
CDR3 DNA: TGTGCCAGCAGCTTAGCCTCAGGCACCGGGGAGCTGTTTTTT
J gene: TRBJ2-2
clone size: -
D gene: -
V gene: TRBV7-3

CDR3 protein: CASRLDTSNEQFF
CDR3 DNA: TGTGCCAGTAGACTGGACACCTCCAATGAGCAGTTCTTC
J gene: TRBJ2-1
clone size: once
D gene: -
V gene: TRBV19

CDR3 protein: CASSPYTYEQYF
CDR3 DNA: TGTGCCAGCTCACCCTATACCTACGAGCAGTACTTC
J gene: TRBJ2-7
clone size: -
D gene: -
V gene: TRBV18

CDR3 protein: CASSYSRQGRETQYF
CDR3 DNA: TGTGCCAGCAGTTACTCGAGACAGGGGCGGGAGACCCAGTACTTC
J gene: TRBJ2-5
clone size: once
D gene: TRBD1
V gene: TRBV6-5

CDR3 protein: CASSFYRGGLHF
CDR3 DNA: TGTGCCAGCAGCTTCTACAGGGGGGGTTTACACTTT
J gene: TRBJ1-6
clone size: -
D gene: TRBD1
V gene: TRBV7-2

CDR3 protein: CASSMLRGGTEAFF
CDR3 DNA: TGTGCCAGTAGTATGTTAAGGGGGGGCACTGAAGCTTTCTTT
J gene: TRBJ1-1
clone size: -
D gene: -
V gene: TRBV19

CDR3 protein: CASTRQGTEYGYTF
CDR3 DNA: TGTGCCAGCACCCGACAGGGAACGGAGTATGGCTACACCTTC
J gene: TRBJ1-2
clone size: -
D gene: TRBD1
V gene: TRBV5-4

CDR3 protein: CASSEALPGGQPQHF
CDR3 DNA: TGTGCCAGCAGTGAAGCGCTTCCCGGGGGTCAGCCCCAGCATTTT
J gene: TRBJ1-5
clone size: -
D gene: -
V gene: TRBV6-1

CDR3 protein: CASNPGGVLGTGELFF
CDR3 DNA: TGCGCCAGCAACCCGGGGGGGGTGTTAGGCACCGGGGAGCTGTTTTTT
J gene: TRBJ2-2
clone size: -
D gene: TRBD2
V gene: TRBV4-3

CDR3 protein: CASSVEGPLGTQYF
CDR3 DNA: TGTGCCAGCAGTGTAGAGGGCCCATTGGGTACGCAGTATTTT
J gene: TRBJ2-3
clone size: -
D gene: -
V gene: TRBV25-1

CDR3 protein: CSVQGSTGELFF
CDR3 DNA: TGCAGCGTACAGGGGAGCACCGGGGAGCTGTTTTTT
J gene: TRBJ2-2
clone size: -
D gene: TRBD1
V gene: TRBV29-1